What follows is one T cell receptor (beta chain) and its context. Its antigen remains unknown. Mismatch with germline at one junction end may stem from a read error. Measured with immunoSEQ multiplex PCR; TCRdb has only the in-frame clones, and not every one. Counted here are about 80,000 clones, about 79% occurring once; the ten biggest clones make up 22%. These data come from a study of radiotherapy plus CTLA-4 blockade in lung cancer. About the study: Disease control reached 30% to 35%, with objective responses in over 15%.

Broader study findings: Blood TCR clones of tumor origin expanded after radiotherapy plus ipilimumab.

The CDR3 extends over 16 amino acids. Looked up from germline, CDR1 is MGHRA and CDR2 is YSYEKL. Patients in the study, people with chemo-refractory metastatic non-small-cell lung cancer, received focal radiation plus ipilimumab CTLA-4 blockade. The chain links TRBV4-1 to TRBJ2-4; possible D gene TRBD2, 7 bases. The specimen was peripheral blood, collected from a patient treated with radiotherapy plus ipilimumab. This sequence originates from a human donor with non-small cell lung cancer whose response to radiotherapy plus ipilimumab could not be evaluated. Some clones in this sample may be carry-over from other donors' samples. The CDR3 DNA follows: TGTGCCAGCAGCCAAGGGGGGGGAGGGTCCGAAAACATTCAGTACTTC. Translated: CASSQGGGGSENIQYF.